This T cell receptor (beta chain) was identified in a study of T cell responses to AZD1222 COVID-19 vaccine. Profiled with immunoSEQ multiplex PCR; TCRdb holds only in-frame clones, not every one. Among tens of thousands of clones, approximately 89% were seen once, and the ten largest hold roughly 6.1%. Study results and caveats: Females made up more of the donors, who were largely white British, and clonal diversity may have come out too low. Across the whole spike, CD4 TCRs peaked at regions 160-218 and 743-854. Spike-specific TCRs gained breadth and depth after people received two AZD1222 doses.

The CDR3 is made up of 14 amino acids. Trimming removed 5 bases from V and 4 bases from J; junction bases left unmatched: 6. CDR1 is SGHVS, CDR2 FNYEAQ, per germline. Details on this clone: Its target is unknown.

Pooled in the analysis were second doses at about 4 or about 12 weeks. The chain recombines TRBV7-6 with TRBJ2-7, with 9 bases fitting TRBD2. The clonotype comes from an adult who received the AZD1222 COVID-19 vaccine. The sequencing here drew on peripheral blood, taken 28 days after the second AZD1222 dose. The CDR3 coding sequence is TGTGCCAGCAGCACCGGGACTAGCCTTTACGAGCAGTACTTC. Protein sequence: CASSTGTSLYEQYF.